This T cell receptor (beta chain) came from a study of T cells in Graves' hyperthyroidism and ophthalmopathy. Study at large: Peripheral blood specimens were obtained at initial diagnosis, prior to any treatment. Study-wide findings and caveats: Clonotypes that were expanded in thyroid above 0.001 mostly appeared in blood too.

Amplified TCR beta CDR3 regions came from RNA transcripts. An initial round of RT-PCR targeting the TCR CDR3 relied on the HTBI primer set. TCRdb passed the multiplex PCR reads through MiXCR, listing each CDR3 protein once. The repertoire holds about 420,000 distinct CDR3 sequences, 12% to 15% seen once, with about 5% in the top ten. The authors deemed Graves' hyperthyroidism stable absent ophthalmopathy progression within 18 months. PBMCs were obtained from approximately 9.2 ml fresh peripheral blood. V lost 3 bases and J lost 5; bases outside the gene matches: 1. Germline V CDR1 and CDR2: SGHNT, YYREEE (reference sequence). CDR3 size: 14 residues. This clonotype came up many times. What it recognizes is unknown.

Sequenced: blood. The TCR was taken from a woman aged 18 to 35 with Graves' hyperthyroidism. This chain connects TRBV5-4 to TRBJ2-1; 11 bases agree with TRBD2. The CDR3 DNA reads TGTGCCAGCAGCTCACTAGCGGGGGACAATGAGCAGTTCTTC. As protein: CASSSLAGDNEQFF.